The 30 T cell receptor beta chains below were found in one sample sequenced in a study of response to subunit inactivated influenza vaccine. TCRdb fed the RT-PCR reads into MiXCR, producing one record per CDR3 protein. The profile covers fewer than 350,000 distinct CDR3 sequences, with roughly 22% appearing a single time and roughly 10% taken by the ten largest. This specimen consisted of PBMCs from blood, obtained about 20 months after vaccination. These receptors came from a man between 45 and 75 years old who received an inactivated influenza vaccine.

This clonotype was seen only a few times. The chain joins TRBV4-1 to TRBJ1-5; D may be TRBD1 (5 bases). The V gene lost 0 bases and the J gene lost 0 bases, with 12 bases spanning the gap. CDR1 and CDR2 from the germline V gene are MGHRA and YSYEKL. This CDR3 is built from 17 residues. CDR3 sequence: CASSQEGGRSSNQPQHF. The CDR3, as DNA: TGCGCCAGCAGCCAAGAGGGGGGGAGGAGTAGCAATCAGCCCCAGCATTTT.

V gene TRBV4-2 combines with J gene TRBJ2-5; tentatively, D is TRBD1 (6 bases). V lost 3 bases and J 3 bases, leaving 14 bases between the germline ends. The germline V gene has CDR1 LGHNA and CDR2 YNFKEQ. CDR3 size: 15 residues. DNA of the CDR3: TGTGCCAGCAGCCACTCCGGGACAACTAAAGAGACCCAGTACTTC. Translating gives CASSHSGTTKETQYF.

The gene calls are TRBV28 and TRBJ1-6, with D unresolved. The CDR3 is 11 amino acids. Germline V gives CDR1 MDHEN, CDR2 SYDVKM. With 5 bases removed from V and 14 bases from J, the gap between germline ends came to 10 bases. CDR3 residues: CASSPTGALHF. The CDR3 region has the DNA TGTGCCAGCAGTCCCACCGGCGCCCTCCACTTT.

This clonotype was counted at least ten times. The chain combines TRBV28 with TRBJ1-1; 10 bases align to TRBD1. CDR1 and CDR2 (germline): MDHEN, SYDVKM. V lost 3 bases to trimming and J lost 4 bases; unmatched junction nucleotides: 8. The length of the CDR3 is 16 residues. For the CDR3, the DNA is TGTGCCAGCAGTTTGGAGGGACAGGGGCCGGGCACTGAAGCTTTCTTT. Its translation is CASSLEGQGPGTEAFF.

This clonotype was found a few times. The chain couples TRBV7-3 to TRBJ2-3, with D possibly matching TRBD2 (7 bases). The CDR3 runs 15 residues. Looked up from germline, CDR1 is SGHTA and CDR2 is FQGTGA. The ends were cut back, 5 bases at V and 1 base at J, with 13 bases in the middle. CDR3 region: CASSNWGGRTDTQYF. CDR3 bases: TGTGCCAGCAGCAATTGGGGGGGCCGCACAGATACGCAGTATTTT.

This clonotype showed up many times. The chain employs TRBV5-5 and TRBJ2-1; no definite D call. The CDR3 consists of 15 residues. V was cut by 4 bases and J by 1 base, with 12 bases left in between. Germline loops: CDR1 SGHKS, CDR2 YYEKEE (reference sequence). The CDR3 loop reads CASSPSWGSYNEQFF. The CDR3 DNA reads as TGTGCCAGCAGCCCCAGTTGGGGATCCTACAATGAGCAGTTCTTC.

The chain joins TRBV4-2 to TRBJ2-7; D gene ambiguous. The CDR3 has 15 amino acids. CDR1 and CDR2 from the germline V gene are LGHNA and YNFKEQ. Trimming took off 2 bases at V and 5 bases at J, with 16 bases between the two ends. The chain's CDR3 is CASSQRVAAGDEQYF. CDR3 sequence (DNA): TGTGCCAGCAGCCAAAGGGTGGCAGCAGGCGACGAGCAGTACTTC.

The chain is built from TRBV6-2 or TRBV6-3 and TRBJ2-5; TRBD1 might be the D (6 bases). Germline loops: CDR1 MNHEY, CDR2 SVGEGT. The V gene lost 4 bases and the J gene lost 5 bases, with 11 bases spanning the gap. This CDR3 comprises 13 residues. In nucleotides, the CDR3 is TGTGCCAGCAGTTGGACAGTATTGGAGACCCAGTACTTC. Its translation is CASSWTVLETQYF.

This chain links TRBV7-7 with TRBJ2-2, with 9 bases that match TRBD2. The CDR3 spans 14 residues. Germline V CDR1 and CDR2: SSHAT, FNYEAQ (reference sequence). Trimming cost V 5 bases and J 6 bases; bases outside gene matches: 4. The CDR3 is CASSPIAGAGELFF. In DNA form, the CDR3 reads TGTGCCAGCAGCCCGATAGCGGGAGCCGGGGAGCTGTTTTTT.

This clonotype was seen a handful of times. V usage is TRBV7-2 and J usage is TRBJ2-7, with D tentatively TRBD1 (6 bases). CDR1 is SGHTA and CDR2 is FQGNSA in the germline V gene. This CDR3 spans 13 amino acids. With 6 bases removed from V and 2 bases from J, the gap between germline ends came to 11 bases. This chain's CDR3 is CASSLGQPYEQYF. The CDR3 bases are TGTGCCAGCAGTCTCGGACAGCCCTACGAGCAGTACTTC.

The chain carries TRBV18 and TRBJ2-3; unclear D gene. The CDR3 loop spans 16 amino acids. The ends were cut back, 3 bases at V and 5 bases at J, with 18 bases in the middle. Germline assignment: CDR1 KGHSH and CDR2 LQKENI. The CDR3 DNA reads TGTGCCAGCTCACCTTCCTGGGATTTAACACAAGATACGCAGTATTTT. Its translation: CASSPSWDLTQDTQYF.

In its sample, this clonotype was seen a few times. The chain links TRBV7-6 to TRBJ2-7; no clear D. With 2 bases removed from V and 2 bases from J, the gap between germline ends came to 7 bases. CDR1 and CDR2 (germline): SGHVS, FNYEAQ. CDR3 size: 13 residues. CDR3: CASSLSTAYEQYF. The DNA for the CDR3 is TGTGCCAGCAGCTTAAGCACAGCCTACGAGCAGTACTTC.

With regard to this clonotype: The junction shows a germline mismatch at one end, possibly a read error. The DNA of the CDR3 is TGCAGTGCTAGCCTAGGGAAGGGCTCCTACAAGCAGTACTTC. It specifies CSASLGKGSYKQYF. V is TRBV20-1 and J is TRBJ2-7; D unclear. Germline CDR1 reads DFQATT; CDR2 reads SNEGSKA (reference sequence). The length of the CDR3 is 14 residues.

This sequence joins TRBV9 and TRBJ2-7, with 7 bases matching TRBD1. J was trimmed by 2 bases and V by 0 bases; bases with no gene match: 5. Looked up from germline, CDR1 is SGDLS and CDR2 is YYNGEE. CDR3 length: 15 amino acids. The CDR3 loop reads CASSVGPDRAYEQYF. CDR3 nucleotides: TGTGCCAGCAGCGTAGGACCCGACAGGGCCTACGAGCAGTACTTC. The full variable domain, completed using reference TRBV9 and TRBJ2-7, is DSGVTQTPKHLITATGQRVTLRCSPRSGDLSVYWYQQSLDQGLQFLIQYYNGEERAKGNILERFSAQQFPDLHSELNLSSLELGDSALYFCASSVGPDRAYEQYFGPGTRLTVT.

The chain carries TRBV20-1 and TRBJ1-4; TRBD1 agrees at 10 bases. The ends lost 5 bases at V and 10 bases at J; junction bases unmatched: 10. Germline CDR1 and CDR2: DFQATT and SNEGSKA (reference sequence). The CDR3 is 14 amino acids. This CDR3 reads CSAATGQGIGKLFF. As DNA, the CDR3 is TGCAGTGCTGCAACGGGACAGGGGATTGGAAAACTGTTTTTT.

This clonotype was seen a handful of times. The chain is built from TRBV4-2 and TRBJ1-1, with D perhaps TRBD1 (5 bases). Germline V lookup: CDR1 LGHNA, CDR2 YNFKEQ. CDR3 length: 13 amino acids. The V end lost 3 bases, the J end lost 5 bases, and 10 bases lay between the germline ends. The DNA for the CDR3 is TGTGCCAGCAGCCATCAGGGCGAAACTGAAGCTTTCTTT. Protein sequence: CASSHQGETEAFF.

This clonotype was picked up many times. This chain links TRBV5-1 with TRBJ1-1; D uncertain. V gave up 5 bases and J gave up 7 bases, with 18 bases separating them. CDR1 is SGHRS, CDR2 YFSETQ, per germline. CDR3 size: 14 residues. The CDR3 nucleotides are TGCGCCAGCAGGCGGGAACCAGGATTTCTTGAAGCTTTCTTT. Residues: CASRREPGFLEAFF.

This clonotype was detected many times. The J gene is TRBJ1-5, the V gene TRBV6-2 or TRBV6-3; TRBD1 is a possible D gene (6 bases). CDR1 and CDR2 (germline): MNHEY, SVGEGT. V was trimmed by 6 bases and J by 5 bases, leaving 11 bases between them. The CDR3 is made up of 13 amino acids. CDR3 in DNA: TGTGCCAGCAGGGACAGATCCGATCAGCCCCAGCATTTT. Translating it yields CASRDRSDQPQHF.

The rearrangement links TRBV24-1 to TRBJ2-5; D is ambiguous. V was cut by 3 bases and J by 1 base, with 8 bases left in between. The CDR3 is made up of 14 amino acids. The germline V gene encodes CDR1 KGHDR and CDR2 SFDVKD. The CDR3 sequence is CATSDRRIQETQYF. Here the CDR3 DNA reads TGTGCCACCAGTGATCGGCGGATCCAAGAGACCCAGTACTTC.

A few counts support this clonotype. An end of the junction does not agree with germline; a read error may underlie this. This chain connects TRBV7-2 to TRBJ1-2; tentative D call: TRBD1 (5 bases). CDR1 and CDR2 from the germline V gene are SGHTA and FQGNSA. This CDR3 region has 13 residues. The CDR3 region has the DNA TGTGCCAGCAGGCCTAGGTATGCGGGACTCGCTGTCTTC. Protein: CASRPRYAGLAVF.

The chain recombines TRBV5-1 with TRBJ2-1, with D perhaps assigned TRBD1 or TRBD2 (6 bases each). CDR1 is SGHRS, CDR2 YFSETQ, per germline. V was trimmed by 1 base and J by 9 bases, leaving 20 bases between them. CDR3 length equals 16 residues. The chain's CDR3 is CASSLSGGYPTGEQFF. The DNA of the CDR3 is TGCGCCAGCAGCTTGTCCGGGGGCTACCCGACCGGTGAGCAGTTCTTC. Looking up the rest from reference TRBV5-1 and TRBJ2-1 gives the full variable domain: KAGVTQTPRYLIKTRGQQVTLSCSPISGHRSVSWYQQTPGQGLQFLFEYFSETQRNKGNFPGRFSGRQFSNSRSEMNVSTLELGDSALYLCASSLSGGYPTGEQFFGPGTRLTVL.

This chain links TRBV11-2 with TRBJ2-7; no definite D call. With 10 bases removed from V and 4 bases from J, the gap between germline ends came to 20 bases. This CDR3 comprises 14 residues. Germline CDR1 SGHAT, CDR2 FQNNGV. This chain's CDR3 is CATHKAGIGYEQYF. The CDR3 DNA follows: TGTGCCACCCATAAGGCAGGAATAGGTTACGAGCAGTACTTC.

Notes on this clonotype: Since a much larger clone is just one base distant, this may be a read error. This sequence joins TRBV14 and TRBJ1-5; D uncertain. V shed 0 bases and J shed 5 bases, with 5 bases lying between them. Germline CDR1 reads SGHDN; CDR2 reads FVKESK. The CDR3 covers 13 residues. This CDR3 is CASSQDGDQPQHF. The CDR3 DNA is TGTGCCAGCAGCCAAGATGGGGATCAGCCCCAGCATTTT.

In its sample, this clonotype was seen a few times. The V call is TRBV20-1, the J call TRBJ2-6; tentatively, D is TRBD2 (5 bases). Germline CDR1 reads DFQATT; CDR2 reads SNEGSKA (reference sequence). Trimming took off 4 bases at V and 4 bases at J, with 11 bases between the two ends. This CDR3 contains 14 residues. The CDR3 protein is CSAKDFWGANVLTF. The DNA of the CDR3 is TGCAGTGCTAAGGACTTCTGGGGGGCCAACGTCCTGACTTTC.

This sequence joins TRBV28 and TRBJ1-3, with a possible D match to TRBD1 (5 bases). V was clipped by 2 bases and J by 0 bases, with 17 bases between them. The CDR3 length is 18 residues. Germline V CDR1 and CDR2: MDHEN, SYDVKM. The CDR3 DNA follows: TGTGCCAGCAGTTTACCAGGGAGACCCGGCCTCTCTGGAAACACCATATATTTT. It specifies CASSLPGRPGLSGNTIYF.

This clonotype was picked up a small number of times. The chain employs TRBV28 and TRBJ2-5, with TRBD1 as a possible D gene (6 bases). The CDR3 consists of 14 residues. Looked up from germline, CDR1 is MDHEN and CDR2 is SYDVKM. The germline V and J ends were trimmed by 6 bases and 3 bases, with 14 bases remaining between them. This chain's CDR3 is CASRTRQDEETQYF. Here the CDR3 DNA reads TGTGCCAGCAGAACCAGACAGGACGAAGAGACCCAGTACTTC.

This chain uses TRBV6-2 or TRBV6-3 with TRBJ1-5, with D unclear. Deletions cut 6 bases from V and 3 bases from J, with 12 bases between. The CDR3 sequence is 14 residues long. Germline V gene data show CDR1 as MNHEY and CDR2 as SVGEGT. The CDR3 DNA is TGTGCCAGCAGCCAAGTCAGTACCAATCAGCCCCAGCATTTT. Its translation: CASSQVSTNQPQHF.

The table lists this clonotype with a few counts. CDR3 loop: CASSLAPGGEQPQHF. The CDR3 coding sequence is TGCGCCAGCAGCTTGGCCCCAGGGGGAGAACAGCCCCAGCATTTT. The chain combines TRBV5-1 with TRBJ1-5, with 7 bases aligning to TRBD1. CDR3 length equals 15 residues. Germline V CDR1 and CDR2: SGHRS, YFSETQ. The junction had 7 bases not matched to a gene; V was cut back by 0 bases and J by 7 bases.

The chain combines TRBV29-1 with TRBJ2-7; possibly TRBD1 or TRBD2 for D (6 bases each). The CDR3 totals 15 residues. Germline loops: CDR1 SQVTM, CDR2 ANQGSEA. The V end was cut by 0 bases, the J end by 6 bases, with 18 bases between. The CDR3 bases are TGCAGCGTTGAAGATGGGGGGCAGGGGCAGGGCGAGCAGTACTTC. It yields the protein CSVEDGGQGQGEQYF.

This clonotype was detected a few times. The V call is TRBV9, the J call TRBJ1-6; D gene unclear. This CDR3 spans 15 amino acids. V gave up 0 bases and J gave up 7 bases, with 11 bases separating them. CDR1 and CDR2 from the germline V gene are SGDLS and YYNGEE. The CDR3 DNA is TGTGCCAGCAGCGTAGACCCGGGAAGGAATTCACCCCTCCACTTT. Its protein product is CASSVDPGRNSPLHF.